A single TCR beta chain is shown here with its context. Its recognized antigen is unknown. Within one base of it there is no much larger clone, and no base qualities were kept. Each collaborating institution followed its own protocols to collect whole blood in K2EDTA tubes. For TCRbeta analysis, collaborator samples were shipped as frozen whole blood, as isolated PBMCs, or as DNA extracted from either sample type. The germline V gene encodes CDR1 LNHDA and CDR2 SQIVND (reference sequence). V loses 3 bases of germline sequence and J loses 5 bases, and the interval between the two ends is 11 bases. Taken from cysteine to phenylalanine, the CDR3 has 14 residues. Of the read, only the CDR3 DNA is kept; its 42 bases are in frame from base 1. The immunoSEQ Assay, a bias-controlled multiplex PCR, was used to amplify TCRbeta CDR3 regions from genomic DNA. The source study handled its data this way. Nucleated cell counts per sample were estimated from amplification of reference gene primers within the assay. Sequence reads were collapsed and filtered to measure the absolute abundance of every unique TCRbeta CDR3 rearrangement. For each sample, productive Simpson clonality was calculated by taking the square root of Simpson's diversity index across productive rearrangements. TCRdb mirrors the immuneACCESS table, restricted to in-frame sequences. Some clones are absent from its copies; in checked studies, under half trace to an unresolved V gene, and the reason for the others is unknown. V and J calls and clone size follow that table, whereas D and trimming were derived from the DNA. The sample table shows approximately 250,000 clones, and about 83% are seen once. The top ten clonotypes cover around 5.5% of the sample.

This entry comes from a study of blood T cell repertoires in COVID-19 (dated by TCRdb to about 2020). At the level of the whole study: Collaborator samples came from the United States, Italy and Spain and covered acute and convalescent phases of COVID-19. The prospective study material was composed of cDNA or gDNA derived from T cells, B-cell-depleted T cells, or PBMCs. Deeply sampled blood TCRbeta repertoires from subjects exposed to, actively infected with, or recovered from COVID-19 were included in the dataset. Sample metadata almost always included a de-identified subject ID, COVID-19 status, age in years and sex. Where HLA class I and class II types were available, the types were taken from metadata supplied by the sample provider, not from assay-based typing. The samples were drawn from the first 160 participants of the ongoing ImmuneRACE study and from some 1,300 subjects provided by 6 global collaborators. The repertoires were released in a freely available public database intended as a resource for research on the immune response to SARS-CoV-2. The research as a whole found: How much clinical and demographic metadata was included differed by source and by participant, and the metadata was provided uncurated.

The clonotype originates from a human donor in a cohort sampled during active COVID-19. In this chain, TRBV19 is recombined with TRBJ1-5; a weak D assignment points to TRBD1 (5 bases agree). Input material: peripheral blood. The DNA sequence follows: TGTGCCAGTAGTATCTGGGGGAGGGATCAGCCCCAGCATTTT. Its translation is CASSIWGRDQPQHF.